Each of the 21 T cell receptor beta chains below was sequenced from the same sample in a study of T cell responses to AZD1222 COVID-19 vaccine. Measured with immunoSEQ multiplex PCR; TCRdb has only the in-frame clones, and not every one. Of about 76,000 clones listed, more than 90% are singletons. This specimen was peripheral blood, taken on day 0 of AZD1222 vaccination. Receptors were obtained from an adult in good health.

V and J are TRBV10-3 and TRBJ1-1; D may be TRBD1 (6 bases). Trimming took 5 bases from V and 4 from J, leaving 11 bases between them. In germline, CDR1 is ENHRY, CDR2 SYGVKD. CDR3 length: 13 residues. The CDR3, as DNA: TGTGCCATCAGTCACACACAGGGCACTGAAGCTTTCTTT. It translates to CAISHTQGTEAFF.

This sequence joins TRBV10-3 and TRBJ1-4; no definite D call. The CDR3 is 16 residues long. The V end lost 6 bases, the J end lost 0 bases, and 14 bases lay between the germline ends. Germline loops: CDR1 ENHRY, CDR2 SYGVKD. CDR3 DNA: TGTGCCATCAGGGCAATGGTGGGGACAACTAATGAAAAACTGTTTTTT. This codes for CAIRAMVGTTNEKLFF.

Concerning this clone itself: Compared with germline, one end of the junction differs, possibly owing to a read error. This sequence joins TRBV27 and TRBJ1-2; D is unresolved. This CDR3 contains 14 residues. Germline-derived CDR1 and CDR2 are MNHEY and SMNVEV (reference sequence). Written as DNA, the CDR3 is TGTGCCAGCAGTCTATCGATCTCGTCTGGAGGCTACACCTTC. Protein product: CASSLSISSGGYTF.

V is TRBV27 and J is TRBJ1-2; 11 bases match TRBD1. There are 16 residues in the CDR3. V lost 3 bases and J lost 3; bases outside the gene matches: 6. Looked up from germline, CDR1 is MNHEY and CDR2 is SMNVEV (reference sequence). CDR3 DNA: TGTGCCAGCAGTTTCTGGGACAGGGGGACCCACTATGGCTACACCTTC. Its protein is CASSFWDRGTHYGYTF.

The rearrangement uses TRBV23-1 and TRBJ2-7; D is possibly TRBD1 (6 bases). TRBV23-1 counts as an open reading frame of uncertain function. This CDR3 is built from 14 residues. The germline V and J ends were trimmed by 4 bases and 2 bases, with 12 bases remaining between them. The CDR3 nucleotides are TGCGCCAGCAGTCCCGGGACACCGACCTACGAGCAGTACTTC. Residues: CASSPGTPTYEQYF.

This chain connects TRBV7-8 to TRBJ1-2; D gene ambiguous. The CDR3 spans 14 residues. Trimming left V 1 base short and J 1 base short, with 7 bases between. Germline CDR1 reads SGHVS; CDR2 reads FQNEAQ. The CDR3 DNA is TGTGCCAGCAGCTTAGTGAGGGTTAACTATGGCTACACCTTC. Its translation: CASSLVRVNYGYTF.

This clone was counted a single time. The CDR3 sequence: CASNYRLGQAQTYNSPLHF. Written as DNA, the CDR3 is TGTGCCAGCAACTATCGACTAGGACAGGCCCAAACCTATAATTCACCCCTCCACTTT. The chain combines TRBV21-1 with TRBJ1-6; TRBD1 was called by the table and not checked on the DNA. TRBV21-1 is tagged as a pseudogene. The CDR3 is 19 residues long.

The CDR3 reads CASSPSFTEAFF. The CDR3 DNA reads TGTGCCAGCAGTCCCAGCTTCACTGAAGCTTTCTTT. This chain joins TRBV12-3 or TRBV12-4 and TRBJ1-1; D remains ambiguous. The CDR3 spans 12 residues. Trimming stripped 5 bases from V and 4 bases from J, with 8 bases between.

This CDR3 reads CASSQVRTGGTYEQYF. In DNA form, the CDR3 reads TGCGCCAGCAGCCAAGTTCGAACAGGGGGGACCTACGAGCAGTACTTC. V usage is TRBV4-3 and J usage is TRBJ2-7; TRBD1 aligns across 8 bases. The germline V gene encodes CDR1 LGHNA and CDR2 YSLEER. Trimming cost V 1 base and J 2 bases; bases outside gene matches: 7. This CDR3 spans 16 amino acids.

The rearrangement uses TRBV30 and TRBJ1-4; D ambiguous. The CDR3 runs to 17 residues. The germline V gene encodes CDR1 GTSNPN and CDR2 SVGIG (reference sequence). V lost 4 bases to trimming and J lost 2 bases, with 20 bases between them. In nucleotides, the CDR3 is TGTGCCTGGACGGAAGGTTATGGAGTGGGGACTAATGAAAAACTGTTTTTT. Amino acid sequence: CAWTEGYGVGTNEKLFF.

The chain combines TRBV29-1 with TRBJ1-1, with unresolved D. Germline V gene lookup returns CDR1 SQVTM and CDR2 ANQGSEA. This CDR3 is 11 amino acids long. Trimming took off 7 bases at V and 0 bases at J, with 6 bases between the two ends. As DNA, the CDR3 is TGCAGCGGAACGGTGAACACTGAAGCTTTCTTT. As protein: CSGTVNTEAFF.

The rearrangement links TRBV5-6 to TRBJ1-6; D remains unclear. V lost 7 bases, J lost 0 bases, and 11 bases lay in between. Germline V gene data show CDR1 as SGHDT and CDR2 as YYEEEE. This CDR3 is built from 15 residues. CDR3 region: CASEEVSSYNSPLHF. In DNA form, the CDR3 reads TGTGCCAGCGAAGAGGTTAGCTCCTATAATTCACCCCTCCACTTT.

The chain links TRBV12-1 to TRBJ1-2; TRBD1, as called in the table, went unchecked against the DNA. TRBV12-1 corresponds to a pseudogene. This CDR3 is 15 amino acids long. CDR3 nucleotides: TGTGCCAGCAGCGGTGGGACAGCCCCTAAGGAAGGCTACACCTTC. It specifies CASSGGTAPKEGYTF.

The chain joins TRBV4-2 to TRBJ1-2; D unclear. The CDR3 runs to 14 residues. The V gene lost 1 base and the J gene lost 5 bases, with 11 bases spanning the gap. Germline V lookup: CDR1 LGHNA, CDR2 YNFKEQ. DNA of the CDR3: TGTGCCAGCAGCCAAGGGGCAGACCGATATGGCTACACCTTC. Amino acids: CASSQGADRYGYTF.

This chain uses TRBV25-1 with TRBJ2-7; TRBD1 aligns across 8 bases. This CDR3 has 15 amino acids. V lost 3 bases to trimming and J lost 2 bases; unmatched junction nucleotides: 6. Per the germline V gene, CDR1 is MGHDK and CDR2 is SYGVNS. The CDR3 protein is CASSEPGQGTYEQYF. The CDR3 bases are TGTGCCAGCAGTGAGCCCGGACAGGGAACCTACGAGCAGTACTTC.

The chain has TRBV30 and TRBJ1-1; D gene unclear. The V gene lost 2 bases and the J gene lost 7 bases, with 5 bases spanning the gap. This CDR3 is built from 10 residues. Germline-derived CDR1 and CDR2 are GTSNPN and SVGIG (reference sequence). CDR3 protein: CAWSRIEAFF. CDR3 coding DNA: TGTGCCTGGAGTCGGATTGAAGCTTTCTTT.

The chain combines TRBV11-3 with TRBJ2-7, with D perhaps assigned TRBD1 or TRBD2 (5 bases each). Germline V gene sequence: CDR1 SGHNT, CDR2 YENEEA. CDR3 length equals 15 residues. The ends were cut back, 5 bases at V and 3 bases at J, with 17 bases in the middle. The CDR3 loop reads CASSTWTGPSYEQYF. The CDR3 DNA follows: TGTGCCAGCAGCACCTGGACGGGACCCAGCTACGAGCAGTACTTC.

The chain employs TRBV18 and TRBJ2-1; TRBD2 matches at 14 bases. The CDR3 covers 16 residues. CDR1 is KGHSH and CDR2 is LQKENI in the germline V gene. V lost 7 bases, J lost 6 bases, and 8 bases stayed unmatched. CDR3 protein: CASFRLAGGPSNEQFF. The CDR3 coding sequence is TGTGCCAGCTTCCGACTAGCGGGGGGGCCTAGCAATGAGCAGTTCTTC.

The J gene is TRBJ2-7, the V gene TRBV6-2 or TRBV6-3; D not certain. V dropped 2 bases and J dropped 2 bases, with 16 bases sitting between them. This CDR3 region has 16 residues. Germline V gene data show CDR1 as MNHEY and CDR2 as SVGEGT. CDR3 sequence (DNA): TGTGCCAGCAGTTACGCCCAGACCCTCCTGCCCTACGAGCAGTACTTC. Its protein product is CASSYAQTLLPYEQYF.

This chain connects TRBV5-4 to TRBJ1-1; 9 bases are shared with TRBD1. This CDR3 contains 14 residues. The germline V gene encodes CDR1 SGHNT and CDR2 YYREEE (reference sequence). The J segment lost 6 bases and the V segment lost 0 bases, leaving 3 bases of the junction unmatched. Here the CDR3 reads CASSLGQGVPEAFF. The CDR3 region has the DNA TGTGCCAGCAGCTTGGGACAGGGGGTACCTGAAGCTTTCTTT.

The gene calls are TRBV27 and TRBJ1-1, with D uncertain. V was trimmed by 7 bases and J by 3 bases, leaving 12 bases between them. Germline CDR1 reads MNHEY; CDR2 reads SMNVEV (reference sequence). The CDR3 is 13 residues long. In nucleotides, the CDR3 is TGTGCCAGCAAGAGTCTTGGGTACACTGAAGCTTTCTTT. It translates to CASKSLGYTEAFF.